Sequencing of this T cell receptor (beta chain) was carried out in a study of T cells in Graves' hyperthyroidism and ophthalmopathy. General study findings and limits: Ophthalmopathy could be told apart from stable hyperthyroidism with a 13 V-J model.

The CDR3 has 15 residues. The J segment lost 5 bases and the V segment lost 4 bases, leaving 8 bases of the junction unmatched. Germline V gene lookup returns CDR1 ENHRY and CDR2 SYGVKD. This clonotype came up many times. Antigen unknown. Reasons for excluding patients were uncontrolled infection, other autoimmune disease, pregnancy or lactation. Diagnosis relied on clinical symptoms, serum thyroxine and TRAb, thyroid ultrasound and orbital computed tomography. It was RNA transcripts that yielded the amplified TCR beta CDR3 regions. When the TCR CDR3 underwent first-round RT-PCR, the HTBI primer set was used. TCRdb independently ran MiXCR on the multiplex PCR reads; one entry per CDR3 protein. The table shows about 560,000 distinct CDR3 sequences, with just over 45% occurring only once.

The receptor was isolated from a young woman with Graves' hyperthyroidism. Sequencing input: peripheral blood or thyroid tissue (not recorded which). The V gene is TRBV10-3, the J gene TRBJ2-7; 10 nucleotides align to TRBD2. In nucleotides, the CDR3 is TGTGCCATCAGTGGGGGTAGCGGGAGGAGGAACGAGCAGTACTTC. It specifies CAISGGSGRRNEQYF.